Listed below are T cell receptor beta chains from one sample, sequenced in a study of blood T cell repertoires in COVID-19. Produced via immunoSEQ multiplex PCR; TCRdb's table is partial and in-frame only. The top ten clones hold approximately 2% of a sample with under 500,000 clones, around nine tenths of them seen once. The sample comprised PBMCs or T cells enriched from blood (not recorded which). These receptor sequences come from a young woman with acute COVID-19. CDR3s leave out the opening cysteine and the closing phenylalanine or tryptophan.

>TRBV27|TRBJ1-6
ASSYEGHSNSPLH
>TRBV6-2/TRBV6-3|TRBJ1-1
ASSPTSGGRENTEAF
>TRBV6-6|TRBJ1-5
ASRPDRASNQPQH
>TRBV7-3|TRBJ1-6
ASSLSGQANSPLH
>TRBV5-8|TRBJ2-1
ASSSKTSNSYNEQF
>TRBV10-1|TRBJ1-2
ASSGRGSYGYT
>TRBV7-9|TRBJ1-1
ASSLAPEGQGKAF
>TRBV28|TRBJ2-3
ASSFRTGGVGPDTQY
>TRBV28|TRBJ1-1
ASSAPRGNTEAF
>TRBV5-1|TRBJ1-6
ASSLEGQGKSPLH
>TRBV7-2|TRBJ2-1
ASSQGTSGGRSYNEQF
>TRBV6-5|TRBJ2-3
ASNPRDRGTDTQY
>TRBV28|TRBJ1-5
ASSLPGRLNQPQH
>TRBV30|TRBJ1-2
AWSFRGQRGYT
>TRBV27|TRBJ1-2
ASSPAGGDYGYT
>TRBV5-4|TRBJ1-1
ASSFYRGTEAF
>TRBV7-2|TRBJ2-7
ASSLGLASSYEQY
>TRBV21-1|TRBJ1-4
ASSKGTEPPGEKLF
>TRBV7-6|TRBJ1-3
ASSIPDRGASGNTIY
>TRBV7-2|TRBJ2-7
ASSSLDRVYEQY
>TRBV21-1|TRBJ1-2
AATLTNGRGYT
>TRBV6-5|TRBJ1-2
ASTTQDGGDYGYT
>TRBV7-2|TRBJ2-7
ASSRVAGQGTYEQY
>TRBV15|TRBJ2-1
ATGRDRGYNEQF
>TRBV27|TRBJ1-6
ASSSNTGSYLNSPLH
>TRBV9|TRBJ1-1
ASSLGDSNTEAF
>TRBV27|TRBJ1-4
ASSRQGEEKLF
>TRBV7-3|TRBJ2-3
ASSLNPWNRAGVSTDTQY
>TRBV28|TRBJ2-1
ASSLLLSSYNEQF
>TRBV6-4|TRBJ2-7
ASSSVASKFVYEQY
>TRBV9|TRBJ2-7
ASSVGTGGALEQY
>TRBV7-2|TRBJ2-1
ASSSTRLVHNEQF
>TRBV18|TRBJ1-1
ASSPTGANTEAF
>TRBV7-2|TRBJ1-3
ASSHTGFGNTIY